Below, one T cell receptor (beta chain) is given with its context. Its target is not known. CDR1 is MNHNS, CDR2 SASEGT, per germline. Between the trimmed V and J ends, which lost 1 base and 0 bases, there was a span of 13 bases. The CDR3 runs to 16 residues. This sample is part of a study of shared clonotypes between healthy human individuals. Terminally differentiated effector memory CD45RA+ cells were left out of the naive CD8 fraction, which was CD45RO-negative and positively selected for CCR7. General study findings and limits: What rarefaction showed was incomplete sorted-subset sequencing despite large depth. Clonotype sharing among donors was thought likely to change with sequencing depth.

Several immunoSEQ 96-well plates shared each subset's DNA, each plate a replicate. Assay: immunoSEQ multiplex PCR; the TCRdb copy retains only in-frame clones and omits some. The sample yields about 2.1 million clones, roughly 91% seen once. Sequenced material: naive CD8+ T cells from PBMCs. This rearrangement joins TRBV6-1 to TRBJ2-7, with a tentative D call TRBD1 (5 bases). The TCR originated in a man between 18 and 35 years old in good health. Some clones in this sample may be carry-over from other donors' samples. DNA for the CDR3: TGTGCCAGCAGTGAAGGACAGAGAAGTCCCTCCTACGAGCAGTACTTC. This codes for CASSEGQRSPSYEQYF.